This is a list of T cell receptor beta chains from one sample in a study of early T cells in non-severe SARS-CoV-2 infection. TCRdb processed the 5' RACE reads anew with MiXCR; each CDR3 protein has one entry. The sample records about 70,000 distinct CDR3 sequences, around 13% being singletons. The sequencing input was whole blood. These receptors were collected from an adult who was a healthcare worker with PCR-confirmed SARS-CoV-2 infection or an uninfected control (not recorded which). CDR3s include the opening cysteine and the closing phenylalanine or tryptophan. A D gene is named only where the DNA matches it firmly. Expanded clones get a size class; other rows say once, few or many, or leave the size out.

v_gene	j_gene	abundance	d_gene	CDR3nt	CDR3aa
TRBV7-7	TRBJ1-6	-	TRBD1	TGTGCCAGCAGTTCTGGTCAGGGGGCAAACAATTCACCCCTCCACTTT	CASSSGQGANNSPLHF
TRBV28	TRBJ2-7	many	-	TGTGCCAGCAGTTTGGGGGGACCGACCTACGAGCAGTACTTC	CASSLGGPTYEQYF
TRBV29-1	TRBJ2-7	-	-	TGCAGCGTAGGGGGGTCAACGTTCAACGAGCAGTACTTC	CSVGGSTFNEQYF
TRBV28	TRBJ2-1	many	TRBD1	TGTGCCAGCGGCAGGGGGCGTTATGAGCAGTTCTTC	CASGRGRYEQFF
TRBV7-9	TRBJ2-1	many	TRBD2	TGTGCCAGCAGCTTAGAGGGACTAGCTCTTCACAATGAGCAGTTCTTC	CASSLEGLALHNEQFF
TRBV14	TRBJ2-7	many	TRBD2	TGTGCCAGCAGCCCTACCGGGACTACAAGCTCCTACGAGCAGTACTTC	CASSPTGTTSSYEQYF
TRBV4-1	TRBJ2-7	many	-	TGCGCCAGCAGCCAAGATTTGACTACGGGTTCCACCTACGAGCAGTACTTC	CASSQDLTTGSTYEQYF
TRBV7-8	TRBJ1-4	many	-	TGTGCCAGCAGCTTAGTGACATTTACAACTAATGAAAAACTGTTTTTT	CASSLVTFTTNEKLFF
TRBV7-6	TRBJ1-1	many	-	TGTGCCAGCAGCCAGACACAAGGGGCCTTAGAGATTTTCTTT	CASSQTQGALEIFF
TRBV7-2	TRBJ2-7	many	TRBD1	TGTGCCAGCAGCTTAGCCACAGGGGGATACTACGAGCAGTACTTC	CASSLATGGYYEQYF
TRBV13	TRBJ2-3	many	TRBD1	TGTGCCAGCAGCTGGGGACAGGTGTTAGATACGCAGTATTTT	CASSWGQVLDTQYF
TRBV30	TRBJ2-4	-	TRBD1	TGTGCCTTCGAGGGACAGCTTAGCGACATTCAGTACTTC	CAFEGQLSDIQYF
TRBV29-1	TRBJ1-1	many	-	TGCAGCGTTGATCGGGGGGGAAGAGCTTTCTTT	CSVDRGGRAFF
TRBV25-1	TRBJ1-1	many	-	TGTGCCAGCAGCGAGACAGGAGCTAACACTGAAGCTTTCTTT	CASSETGANTEAFF
TRBV5-1	TRBJ1-2	-	-	TGCGCCAGCAGCACGGAGCAGGGACGAGGCGGCTACACCTTC	CASSTEQGRGGYTF
TRBV28	TRBJ1-2	many	TRBD1	TGTGCCAGCAGTTCCAGACAGGGGCTAGGCTACACCTTC	CASSSRQGLGYTF
TRBV24-1	TRBJ2-5	many	-	TGTGCCACCAGTGACCCCGGTCTAGAGACCCAGTACTTC	CATSDPGLETQYF
TRBV18	TRBJ1-2	-	TRBD1	TGTGCCAGCTCTCCCGGGACAGGCGTATCGGGCTACACCTTC	CASSPGTGVSGYTF
TRBV29-1	TRBJ2-1	few	-	TGCAGCTCCTCGCCAGTGGGGTTCAATGAGCAGTTCTTC	CSSSPVGFNEQFF
TRBV6-5	TRBJ1-6	-	-	TGTGCCAGCAGTTGGCGGCAGGACAATTCACCCCTCCACTTT	CASSWRQDNSPLHF
TRBV15	TRBJ2-3	many	-	TGTGCCACCAGCAGAGCTCTAGATACGCAGTATTTT	CATSRALDTQYF
TRBV12-3/TRBV12-4	TRBJ2-1	-	-	TGTGCCAGCAGCCAAAAACGGAACCATCAGTTCTTC	CASSQKRNHQFF
TRBV29-1	TRBJ2-3	many	TRBD1	TGCAGCGTTGCCGGGACAGCGGACGCAGCACCGGCGCAGTATTTT	CSVAGTADAAPAQYF
TRBV28	TRBJ1-1	-	TRBD1	TGTGCCAGCATTGTGACAGGGATGAACACTGAAGCTTTCTTT	CASIVTGMNTEAFF
TRBV10-3	TRBJ2-2	many	TRBD2	TGTGCCATCAGTGACCATAGCGGGGCTGAGGCCGGGGAGCTGTTTTTT	CAISDHSGAEAGELFF
TRBV5-1	TRBJ2-1	many	-	TGCGCCAGCAGCTTGGTTGGGGTAGGAAATGAGCAGTTCTTC	CASSLVGVGNEQFF
TRBV6-1	TRBJ2-7	many	TRBD2	TGTGCCAGCAGTAACCGGGACTATAACTACGAGCAGTACTTC	CASSNRDYNYEQYF
TRBV20-1	TRBJ2-7	many	-	TGCAGTGCTGGCGGGACAGAACGCTCCTACGAGCAGTACTTC	CSAGGTERSYEQYF
TRBV29-1	TRBJ2-5	few	-	TGCAGCGTTGAGGCCAGGGCGGGAGAGACCCAGTACTTC	CSVEARAGETQYF